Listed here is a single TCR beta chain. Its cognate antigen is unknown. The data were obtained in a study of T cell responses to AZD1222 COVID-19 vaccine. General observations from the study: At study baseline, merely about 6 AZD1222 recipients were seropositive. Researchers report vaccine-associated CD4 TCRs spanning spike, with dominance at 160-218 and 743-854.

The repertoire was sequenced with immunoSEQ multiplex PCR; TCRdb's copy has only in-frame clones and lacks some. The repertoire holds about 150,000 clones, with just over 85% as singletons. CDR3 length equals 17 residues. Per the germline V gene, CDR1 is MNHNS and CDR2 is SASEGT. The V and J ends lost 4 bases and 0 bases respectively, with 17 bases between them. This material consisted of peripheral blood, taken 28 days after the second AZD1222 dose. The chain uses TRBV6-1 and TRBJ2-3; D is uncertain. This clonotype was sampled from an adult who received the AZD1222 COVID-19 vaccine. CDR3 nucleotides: TGTGCCAGCAGTGTGTCACCACGGTTAACTAGCACAGATACGCAGTATTTT. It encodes CASSVSPRLTSTDTQYF.